The TCR beta chain described here comes from a study of radiation and T cells in renal cell carcinoma. This CDR3 is built from 14 residues. Between the trimmed V and J ends, which lost 0 bases and 5 bases, there was a span of 11 bases. Germline CDR1 SGHDT, CDR2 YYEEEE. Time point noted: blood 2 weeks post-SBRT. Stated treatment: 15 Gy SBRT to primary tumor, nephrectomy 4 weeks later. TCRdb keeps only in-frame clones here, not all; method: immunoSEQ multiplex PCR. The profile shows roughly 150,000 clones, about nine tenths of them singletons. This TCR was recovered from a woman between 45 and 60 years old with renal cell carcinoma. The source was blood, collected from a patient whose treatment included radiotherapy and nephrectomy. The rearrangement uses TRBV5-6 and TRBJ1-2; D uncertain. The DNA of the CDR3 is TGTGCCAGCAGCTTGGTTCACAGCGAGTATGGCTACACCTTC. Translated: CASSLVHSEYGYTF.